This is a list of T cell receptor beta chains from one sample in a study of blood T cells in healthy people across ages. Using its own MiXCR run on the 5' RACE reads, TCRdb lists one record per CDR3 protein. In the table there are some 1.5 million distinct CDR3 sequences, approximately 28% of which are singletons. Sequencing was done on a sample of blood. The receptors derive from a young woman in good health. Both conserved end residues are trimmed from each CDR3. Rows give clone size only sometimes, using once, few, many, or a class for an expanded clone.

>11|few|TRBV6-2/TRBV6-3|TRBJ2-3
ASSQPGGDTQY
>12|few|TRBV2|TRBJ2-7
ASSAGTSRGEQY
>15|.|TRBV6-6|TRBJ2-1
ASSYPSAGQSLHEQF
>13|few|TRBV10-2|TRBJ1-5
ASSEIGGSDQPQH
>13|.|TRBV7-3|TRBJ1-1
ASSLYSVLNTEAF
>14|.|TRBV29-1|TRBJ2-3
SVEDPGQGITDTQY
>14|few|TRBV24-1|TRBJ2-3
ATSSGRDTDTDTQY
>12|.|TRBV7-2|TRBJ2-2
ASRQDRHTGELF
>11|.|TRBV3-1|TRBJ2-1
ASSQVATNEQF
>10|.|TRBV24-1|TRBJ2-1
ATSDLWGIQF
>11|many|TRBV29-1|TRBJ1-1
SVVRGVNTEAF
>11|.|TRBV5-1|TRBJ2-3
ASSTDSLGTQY